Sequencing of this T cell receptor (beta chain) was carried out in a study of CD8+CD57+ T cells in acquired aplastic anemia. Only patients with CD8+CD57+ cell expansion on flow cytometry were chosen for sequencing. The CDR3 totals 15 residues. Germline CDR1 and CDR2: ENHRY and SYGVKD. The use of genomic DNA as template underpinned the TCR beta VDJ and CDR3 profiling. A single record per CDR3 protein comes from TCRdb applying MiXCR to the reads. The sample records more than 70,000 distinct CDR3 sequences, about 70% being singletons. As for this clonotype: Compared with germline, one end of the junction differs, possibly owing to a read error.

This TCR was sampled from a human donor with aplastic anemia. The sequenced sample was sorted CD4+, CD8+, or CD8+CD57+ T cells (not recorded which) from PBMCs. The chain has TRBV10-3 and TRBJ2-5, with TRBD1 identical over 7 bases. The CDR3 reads CATSDLGQPQETQYF. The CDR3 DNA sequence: TGTGCCACCAGTGATTTGGGACAGCCCCAAGAGACCCAGTACTTC.